The 14 T cell receptor beta chains below were found in one sample sequenced in a study of blood T cell repertoires in COVID-19. The repertoire was sequenced with immunoSEQ multiplex PCR; TCRdb's copy has only in-frame clones and lacks some. This sample has about 52,000 clones; roughly four fifths occur once, and the top ten carry around a tenth. The source material was peripheral blood. The receptors here all came from a man at least 80 years old with COVID-19, enrolled during active disease.

The gene calls are TRBV7-8 and TRBJ2-3, with TRBD2 matching over 9 bases. The CDR3 has 15 residues. Germline V CDR1 and CDR2: SGHVS, FQNEAQ. Trimming cost V 2 bases and J 6 bases; bases outside gene matches: 6. In nucleotides, the CDR3 is TGTGCCAGCAGCTTAATGGGCGGGGGGGCTGATACGCAGTATTTT. Its protein product is CASSLMGGGADTQYF.

The chain links TRBV10-3 to TRBJ1-5; maybe TRBD1 (6 bases). V lost 2 bases and J lost 5, with 19 bases in between. The CDR3 loop spans 17 amino acids. Germline CDR1 is ENHRY and CDR2 is SYGVKD. CDR3 in amino acids: CAISESSGHSGDQPQHF. In DNA form, the CDR3 reads TGTGCCATCAGTGAGAGTTCGGGACACTCAGGGGATCAGCCCCAGCATTTT.

This chain uses TRBV6-5 with TRBJ1-4; TRBD1 aligns across 7 bases. The CDR3 is 15 residues long. V shed 6 bases and J 3 bases; nucleotides not matched to a gene: 7. Germline CDR1 MNHEY, CDR2 SVGAGI. The CDR3 protein is CASRTDRKPNEKLFF. The CDR3 DNA reads TGTGCCAGCAGGACGGACAGGAAACCTAATGAAAAACTGTTTTTT.

The rearrangement links TRBV10-1 to TRBJ2-4, with 7 bases fitting TRBD1. Germline values: CDR1 WNHNN, CDR2 SYGVQD (reference sequence). Unmatched junction bases numbered 11, after V lost 11 bases and J lost 4 bases. The CDR3 sequence is 14 residues long. CDR3 DNA sequence: TGCGCCTCAACGGGGACAGATAAAAAAAACATTCAGTACTTC. Translating it yields CASTGTDKKNIQYF.

The chain has TRBV4-3 and TRBJ1-4, with 11 bases aligning to TRBD1. Germline CDR1 and CDR2: LGHNA and YSLEER. The CDR3 extends over 16 amino acids. The J segment lost 8 bases and the V segment lost 4 bases, leaving 9 bases of the junction unmatched. The CDR3 DNA follows: TGCGCCAGCAGCCGATTAGGTGGGACAGGGGGGGAAAAACTGTTTTTT. Its translation: CASSRLGGTGGEKLFF.

This clone was seen a single time. This rearrangement joins TRBV15 to TRBJ2-3, with 10 bases fitting TRBD2. There are 15 residues in the CDR3. Germline lookup yields CDR1 LNHNV and CDR2 YYDKDF (reference sequence). With 6 bases clipped from V and 5 bases from J, the junction kept 8 bases outside the gene matches. CDR3 DNA sequence: TGTGCCACCAGAATAAGCGGGGGGGTTAGAGATACGCAGTATTTT. It is translated as CATRISGGVRDTQYF.

This clone showed up just a few times. Other DNA variants within this sample encode the same CDR3. This chain links TRBV19 with TRBJ1-5; maybe TRBD1 (6 bases). V dropped 2 bases and J dropped 6 bases, with 14 bases sitting between them. From germline, CDR1 is LNHDA and CDR2 SQIVND (reference sequence). The CDR3 is 15 amino acids. Written as DNA, the CDR3 is TGTGCCAGTAGTATAATGGGGGGGGCGGGTCAGCCCCAGCATTTT. Translated, it gives CASSIMGGAGQPQHF.

The V call is TRBV5-5, the J call TRBJ2-7; D unclear. This CDR3 is 14 amino acids long. The V gene's germline CDR1 is SGHKS and CDR2 YYEKEE (reference sequence). Trimming shortened V by 0 bases and J by 2 bases, and 9 bases separated the two germline ends. This CDR3 is CASSLAASPYEQYF. The CDR3 DNA follows: TGTGCCAGCAGCTTGGCCGCAAGCCCCTACGAGCAGTACTTC.

The V and J genes are TRBV19 and TRBJ2-1; TRBD2 agrees at 8 bases. Germline assignment: CDR1 LNHDA and CDR2 SQIVND (reference sequence). Trimming took 3 bases from V and 10 from J; bases not matched to a gene: 2. This CDR3 contains 12 residues. CDR3 sequence reads: CASSIPGGEQFF. The CDR3 bases are TGTGCCAGTAGTATTCCGGGAGGGGAGCAGTTCTTC.

This clone has just a few counts. The chain uses TRBV7-2 and TRBJ2-2, with TRBD2 identical over 9 bases. The V segment lost 5 bases and the J segment 4 bases; nucleotides outside the gene matches: 5. There are 15 residues in the CDR3. Germline lookup yields CDR1 SGHTA and CDR2 FQGNSA. CDR3 loop: CASSPRLAATGELFF. CDR3 coding DNA: TGTGCCAGCAGCCCGAGACTAGCGGCCACCGGGGAGCTGTTTTTT.

The chain recombines TRBV5-1 with TRBJ2-7; TRBD1 aligns across 7 bases. J lost 7 bases, V lost 5 bases, and 12 bases had no gene match. There are 14 residues in the CDR3. Germline-derived CDR1 and CDR2 are SGHRS and YFSETQ. CDR3 amino acids: CASRETGNFWEQYF. CDR3 DNA sequence: TGCGCCAGCAGAGAGACAGGGAACTTTTGGGAGCAGTACTTC.

The chain couples TRBV5-6 to TRBJ1-2; D remains unclear. Trimming left V 4 bases short and J 6 bases short, with 10 bases between. This CDR3 is 12 amino acids long. Per the germline V gene, CDR1 is SGHDT and CDR2 is YYEEEE. The CDR3: CASSPSSDGYTF. The CDR3 DNA is TGTGCCAGCAGCCCATCTTCGGATGGCTACACCTTC.

V and J are TRBV6-5 and TRBJ1-2; D may be TRBD1 (5 bases). The CDR3 consists of 14 residues. Germline V gene sequence: CDR1 MNHEY, CDR2 SVGAGI. Trimming pared 5 bases from V and 8 bases from J, leaving 18 bases between. The CDR3 DNA is TGTGCCAGCAGTACGGGTTCTCCTAACAGGGGCTACACCTTC. Its translation is CASSTGSPNRGYTF.

The chain is built from TRBV27 and TRBJ1-2; 9 positions agree with TRBD1. Unmatched junction bases numbered 10, after V lost 6 bases and J lost 2 bases. CDR3 length: 16 residues. Germline V gives CDR1 MNHEY, CDR2 SMNVEV (reference sequence). CDR3 in amino acids: CASRPPGQGSNYGYTF. The DNA for the CDR3 is TGTGCCAGCAGGCCGCCGGGACAGGGATCAAACTATGGCTACACCTTC.